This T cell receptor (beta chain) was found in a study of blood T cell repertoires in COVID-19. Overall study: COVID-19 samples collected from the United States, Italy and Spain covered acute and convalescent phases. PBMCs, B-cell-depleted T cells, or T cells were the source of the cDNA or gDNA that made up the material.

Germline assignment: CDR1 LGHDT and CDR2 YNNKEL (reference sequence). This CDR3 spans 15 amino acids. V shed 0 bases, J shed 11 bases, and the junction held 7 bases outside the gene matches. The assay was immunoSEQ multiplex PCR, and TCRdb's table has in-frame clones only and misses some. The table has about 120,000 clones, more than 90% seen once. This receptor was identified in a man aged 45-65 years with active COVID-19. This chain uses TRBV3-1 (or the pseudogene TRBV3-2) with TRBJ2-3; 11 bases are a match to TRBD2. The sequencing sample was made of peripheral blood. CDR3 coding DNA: TGTGCCAGCAGCCAAGATCCAACTAGCGGGAGTATGCAGTATTTT. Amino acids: CASSQDPTSGSMQYF.